The present TCR beta chain was sequenced within a study of blood T cell repertoires in COVID-19. The germline gives CDR1 SGDLS, CDR2 YYNGEE. This CDR3 is built from 15 residues. Unmatched junction bases numbered 5, after V lost 4 bases and J lost 2 bases. The protocol was immunoSEQ multiplex PCR, while the TCRdb copy is restricted to in-frame clones and leaves out a portion. Of fewer than 450,000 clones listed, around 89% were seen once; the top ten hold over 10%. The receptor's source is a woman between 50 and 59 years old with COVID-19, enrolled during active disease. The sequenced material came from peripheral blood. The rearrangement uses TRBV9 and TRBJ2-1, with 8 bases identical to TRBD2. The CDR3 here is CASSPSGSTYNEQFF. The CDR3 DNA follows: TGTGCCAGCAGCCCTAGCGGGTCCACCTACAATGAGCAGTTCTTC. The full variable domain, its missing parts supplied by reference TRBV9 and TRBJ2-1, is DSGVTQTPKHLITATGQRVTLRCSPRSGDLSVYWYQQSLDQGLQFLIQYYNGEERAKGNILERFSAQQFPDLHSELNLSSLELGDSALYFCASSPSGSTYNEQFFGPGTRLTVL.